This TCR beta chain was captured in a study of OX40 agonist ivuxolimab in advanced cancers. Across the whole study: Each patient was given ivuxolimab into a vein every 2 weeks, at 0.01 to 10 mg/kg. There were three patients with partial responses, one having hepatocellular carcinoma and two cutaneous melanoma.

The study sampled blood at baseline, cycle 4 day 1, and cycle 7 day 1. This CDR3 spans 17 amino acids. Germline CDR1 and CDR2: SGHVT and SQSDAQ. Trimming cost V 5 bases and J 5 bases, with 19 bases left between them. The repertoire was sequenced with immunoSEQ multiplex PCR; TCRdb's copy has only in-frame clones and lacks some. The sample contains roughly 62,000 clones, roughly 84% of which appear only once. The sample here was CD4+ or CD8+ T cells sorted from blood, taken in a trial of the OX40 agonist ivuxolimab. This TCR came from an adult with an advanced solid tumor such as melanoma, head and neck, liver or kidney cancer. The rearrangement links TRBV7-4 to TRBJ2-6; D gene uncertain. The DNA for the CDR3 is TGTGCCAGCAGCCGGTGGAGCTCACAAAGTCGGGCCAACGTCCTGACTTTC. Translating gives CASSRWSSQSRANVLTF.